The clone carrying this T cell receptor beta chain came up many times. Its antigen is unidentified. The data are from a study of T cells after yellow fever vaccination. Looking at the study overall: Low-cell-number fractions were prepared with SMART-Seq v4 Ultra Low Input.

Per germline, CDR1 MNHEY and CDR2 SVGAGI. V trimming: 1 base; J trimming: 0 bases; junction bases outside the gene matches: 6. CDR3 size: 18 residues. Template switching with 5'RACE generated the TCR cDNA and added a universal primer site and UMIs. TCRdb re-called the 5' RACE reads with MiXCR, one entry per CDR3 protein. This table holds fewer than 400,000 distinct CDR3 sequences, under 7.5% found once. Study results and caveats: Contaminating bulk clonotypes could be abundant in FACS-sorted repertoires. Weaker, the secondary response peaked sooner, at day 5 versus 15.

The specimen was PBMCs, collected 5 days after the yellow fever booster vaccination. This TCR came from a man aged 25-40 years who received the YFV17D yellow fever vaccine. The chain carries TRBV6-5 and TRBJ2-1; 10 nucleotides match TRBD2. The DNA of the CDR3 is TGTGCCAGCAGTTACTATTTGAGCGGGAGGGCCTCCTACAATGAGCAGTTCTTC. This codes for CASSYYLSGRASYNEQFF.